These 15 T cell receptor beta chains were sequenced from one sample in a study of post-analysis software for immune sequencing data (dated by TCRdb to 2015 to 2017). Here is what the overall study found, with its caveats: Four or five TRBV segments, including TRBV5-6, TRBV5-1 and TRBV20-1, were significantly more frequent in patients than controls.

To prepare the library, PCR was applied. Sequencing relied on an Illumina HiSeq 2500. To reduce PCR and sequencing biases, unique molecular identifiers were incorporated into the TCR beta cDNA libraries. The raw public reads went through TCRdb reprocessing: fastp at Q25, MiXCR clone calling, in-frame beta chains kept. Rows with one shared CDR3 protein collapse into an entry with the most common genes and DNA. The sample yields roughly 540,000 distinct CDR3 sequences; less than 40% were counted once. Of the sample, 5% to 6% is held by the ten largest clones. Antigen specificity for these receptors is unknown. Sequencing was carried out using blood. These receptors all stem from a girl younger than 18 with multiple sclerosis.

The table lists this clonotype with many counts. The J gene is TRBJ2-3, the V gene TRBV29-1; D unclear. CDR1 SQVTM and CDR2 ANQGSEA come from the germline V gene. This CDR3 spans 14 amino acids. Trimming removed 4 bases at V and 0 bases at J, with 11 bases between. CDR3: CSVVGQTSTDTQYF. For the CDR3, the DNA is TGCAGCGTTGTTGGTCAGACTAGCACAGATACGCAGTATTTT.

This clonotype appeared a few times. The chain uses TRBV12-3 or TRBV12-4 and TRBJ2-3; 7 bases map to TRBD2. The CDR3 consists of 12 residues. V dropped 7 bases and J dropped 6; count of bases not matched to a gene: 4. CDR3 nucleotide sequence: TGTGCCAGCACCATGGGAGGGGATACGCAGTATTTT. It codes for CASTMGGDTQYF.

The V gene is TRBV6-5, the J gene TRBJ1-1; the D is unclear. Germline V gives CDR1 MNHEY, CDR2 SVGAGI. The CDR3 is 15 residues long. Trimming took off 5 bases at V and 4 bases at J, with 17 bases between the two ends. For the CDR3, the DNA is TGTGCCAGCAGTCTCACGATAGGGTCGGGCACTGAAGCTTTCTTT. Translating it yields CASSLTIGSGTEAFF.

J is TRBJ2-1 and V is TRBV7-9; D unclear. The CDR3 totals 13 residues. Per germline, CDR1 SEHNR and CDR2 FQNEAQ (reference sequence). Trimming removed 5 bases at V and 6 bases at J, with 11 bases between. DNA for the CDR3: TGTGCCAGCAGCCATTCGCCACGCAATGAGCAGTTCTTC. Translating gives CASSHSPRNEQFF.

The genes are TRBV29-1 and TRBJ1-2; the D gene is possibly TRBD1 (6 bases). The V end lost 7 bases, the J end lost 3 bases, and 15 bases lay between the germline ends. The V gene's germline CDR1 is SQVTM and CDR2 ANQGSEA. The CDR3 runs 13 residues. The CDR3 loop is CSAGSRGDYGYTF. The CDR3 DNA reads TGCAGCGCTGGGAGCAGGGGTGACTATGGCTACACCTTC.

In its sample, this clonotype was seen many times. The rearrangement uses TRBV29-1 and TRBJ1-5, with 9 nucleotides matching TRBD1. Looked up from germline, CDR1 is SQVTM and CDR2 is ANQGSEA. The CDR3 length is 13 residues. V dropped 6 bases and J dropped 6; count of bases not matched to a gene: 6. Here the CDR3 DNA reads TGCAGCGTACAGGGGGCAACAGGTCAGCCCCAGCATTTT. Encoded protein: CSVQGATGQPQHF.

This sequence joins TRBV10-1 and TRBJ1-2; D possibly corresponds to TRBD1 (6 bases). This CDR3 is built from 15 residues. The germline gives CDR1 WNHNN, CDR2 SYGVQD (reference sequence). V shed 6 bases and J shed 0 bases, with 14 bases lying between them. CDR3 nucleotides: TGCGCCAGCAGCCCCTTACAGGGCCCTAACTATGGCTACACCTTC. Translating gives CASSPLQGPNYGYTF.

This clonotype was observed once. The J gene is TRBJ2-3, the V gene TRBV5-1; 8 nucleotides align to TRBD2. V shed 0 bases, J shed 0 bases, and the junction held 6 bases outside the gene matches. The CDR3 consists of 17 residues. Germline assignment: CDR1 SGHRS and CDR2 YFSETQ. The CDR3 region is CASSLARRGVSTDTQYF. Written as DNA, the CDR3 is TGCGCCAGCAGCTTGGCCCGGCGGGGGGTTAGCACAGATACGCAGTATTTT.

This clonotype was picked up a small number of times. The genes are TRBV5-1 and TRBJ2-1; TRBD2 matches at 11 bases. The CDR3 has 16 residues. The germline CDR1 and CDR2 sequences are SGHRS and YFSETQ. V trimming: 3 bases; J trimming: 4 bases; junction bases outside the gene matches: 6. The CDR3 coding sequence is TGCGCCAGCAGCTCCACTAGCGGGGGAATTTACAATGAGCAGTTCTTC. Translation gives CASSSTSGGIYNEQFF.

In its sample, this clonotype was seen many times. The J gene is TRBJ2-1, the V gene TRBV12-3 or TRBV12-4; weak D call: TRBD2 (6 bases). V lost 4 bases and J 3 bases, leaving 10 bases between the germline ends. The length of the CDR3 is 14 residues. The CDR3 DNA is TGTGCCAGCAGTTATCCCGGGGGCTACAATGAGCAGTTCTTC. This gives the protein CASSYPGGYNEQFF.

This chain links TRBV15 with TRBJ2-7, with a weak D call TRBD2 (5 bases). Trimming removed 0 bases from V and 6 bases from J, with 15 bases in between. Germline values: CDR1 LNHNV, CDR2 YYDKDF (reference sequence). The CDR3 is 15 residues long. DNA for the CDR3: TGTGCCACCAGCAGAGATCCCGGGCTAGCCAGCGAGCAGTACTTC. Translation: CATSRDPGLASEQYF.

The V and J genes are TRBV15 and TRBJ2-3; 7 nucleotides match TRBD1. This CDR3 is 16 amino acids long. Trimming at V came to 2 bases and at J to 0 bases, leaving 5 bases not matched to a gene. CDR1 is LNHNV and CDR2 is YYDKDF in the germline V gene (reference sequence). The CDR3 here is CATSRHRDRSTDTQYF. CDR3 nucleotide sequence: TGTGCCACCAGCAGACACCGGGACAGAAGCACAGATACGCAGTATTTT. The variable domain in full, completed from reference TRBV15 and TRBJ2-3, reads DAMVIQNPRYQVTQFGKPVTLSCSQTLNHNVMYWYQQKSSQAPKLLFHYYDKDFNNEADTPDNFQSRRPNTSFCFLDIRSPGLGDTAMYLCATSRHRDRSTDTQYFGPGTRLTVL.

The sample holds a few counts of this clonotype. The chain uses TRBV5-6 and TRBJ2-5, with D hard to call. The ends were cut back, 2 bases at V and 5 bases at J, with 7 bases in the middle. The CDR3 runs 12 residues. CDR1 and CDR2 (germline): SGHDT, YYEEEE. CDR3 loop: CASSLTAETQYF. For the CDR3, the DNA is TGTGCCAGCAGCTTAACAGCGGAGACCCAGTACTTC.

The chain is built from TRBV10-3 and TRBJ2-1; tentatively, D is TRBD1 or TRBD2 (5 bases each). The tail of the sequence fits TRBJ2-7 better, so the J call may be wrong. The germline V gene encodes CDR1 ENHRY and CDR2 SYGVKD. The CDR3 runs to 15 residues. The CDR3 bases are TGTGCCATCAGTGATGAGGGGTCCTCCTACAATGAGCAGTACTTC. Protein sequence: CAISDEGSSYNEQYF.

With respect to this clonotype: This may be a read error: a much more frequent sequence differs by one nucleotide. This rearrangement joins TRBV12-3 or TRBV12-4 to TRBJ2-1, with D possibly matching TRBD1 (6 bases). There are 13 residues in the CDR3. The CDR3 DNA is TGTGCCAGCAGCCGTGGACAGTACAATGAGCAGGTCTTC. The encoded protein is CASSRGQYNEQVF.